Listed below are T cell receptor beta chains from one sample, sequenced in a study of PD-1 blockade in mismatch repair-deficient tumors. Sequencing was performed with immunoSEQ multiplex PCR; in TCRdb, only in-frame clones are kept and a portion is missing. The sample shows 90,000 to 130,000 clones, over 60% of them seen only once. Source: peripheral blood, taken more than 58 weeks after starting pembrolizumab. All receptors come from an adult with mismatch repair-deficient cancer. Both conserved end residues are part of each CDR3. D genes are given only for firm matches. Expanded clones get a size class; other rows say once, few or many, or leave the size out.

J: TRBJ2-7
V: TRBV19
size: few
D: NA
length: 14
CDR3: CASRAGTNTYEQYF
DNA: TGTGCCAGTAGAGCCGGGACCAACACCTACGAGCAGTACTTC

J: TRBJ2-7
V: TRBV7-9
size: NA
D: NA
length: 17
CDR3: CASSYTYPDRYSYEQYF
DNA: TGTGCCAGCAGCTACACCTACCCCGACAGGTACTCCTACGAGCAGTACTTC

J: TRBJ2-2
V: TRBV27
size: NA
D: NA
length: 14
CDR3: CASSQRVNTGELFF
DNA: TGTGCCAGCAGTCAAAGGGTTAACACCGGGGAGCTGTTTTTT

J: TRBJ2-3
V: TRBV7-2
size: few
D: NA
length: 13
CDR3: CASSQSYTDTQYF
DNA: TGTGCCAGCAGTCAGAGCTACACAGATACGCAGTATTTT

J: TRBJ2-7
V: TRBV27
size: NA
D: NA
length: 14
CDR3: CASSPWDGSYEQYF
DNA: TGTGCCAGCAGCCCTTGGGACGGCAGCTACGAGCAGTACTTC

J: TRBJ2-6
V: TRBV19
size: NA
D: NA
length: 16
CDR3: CASSIEGVTGANVLTF
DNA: TGTGCCAGTAGTATAGAGGGGGTAACCGGGGCCAACGTCCTGACTTTC

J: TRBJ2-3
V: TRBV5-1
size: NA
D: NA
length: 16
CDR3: CASSLVLGASTDTQYF
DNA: TGCGCCAGCAGCTTGGTTCTGGGGGCGAGTACAGATACGCAGTATTTT

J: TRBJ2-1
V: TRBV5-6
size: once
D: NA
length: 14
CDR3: CASSPDGDYNEQFF
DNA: TGTGCCAGCAGCCCGGACGGGGACTACAATGAGCAGTTCTTC

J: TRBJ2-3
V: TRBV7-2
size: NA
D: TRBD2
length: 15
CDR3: CASSLTSGETDTQYF
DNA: TGTGCCAGCAGCTTGACTAGCGGAGAGACAGATACGCAGTATTTT

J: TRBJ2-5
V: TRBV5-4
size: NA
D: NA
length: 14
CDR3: CASSSTALQETQYF
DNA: TGTGCCAGCAGCTCGACAGCTCTCCAAGAGACCCAGTACTTC

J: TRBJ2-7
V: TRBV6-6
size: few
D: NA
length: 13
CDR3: CASSTQENYEQYF
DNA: TGTGCCAGCAGTACCCAGGAGAACTACGAGCAGTACTTC

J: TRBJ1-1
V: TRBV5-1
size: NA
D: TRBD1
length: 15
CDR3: CASSLRAGTGGEAFF
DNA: TGCGCCAGCAGCTTACGAGCCGGGACAGGGGGTGAAGCTTTCTTT

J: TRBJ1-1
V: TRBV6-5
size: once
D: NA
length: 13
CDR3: CASSYGGNTEAFF
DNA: TGTGCCAGCAGTTATGGGGGGAACACTGAAGCTTTCTTT

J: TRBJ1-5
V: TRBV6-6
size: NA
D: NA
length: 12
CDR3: CASRKEGQPQHF
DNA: TGTGCCAGCAGGAAGGAGGGTCAGCCCCAGCATTTT

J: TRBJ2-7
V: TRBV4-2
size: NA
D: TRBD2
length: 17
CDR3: CASSPGLLAGAAYEQYF
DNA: TGTGCCAGCAGCCCCGGGTTACTAGCGGGTGCAGCCTACGAGCAGTACTTC

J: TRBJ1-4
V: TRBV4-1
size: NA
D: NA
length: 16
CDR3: CASSQDYRETNEKLFF
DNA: TGCGCCAGCAGCCAGGATTACAGGGAGACTAATGAAAAACTGTTTTTT

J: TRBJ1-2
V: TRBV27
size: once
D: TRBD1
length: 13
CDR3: CASSLEAGGGYTF
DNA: TGTGCCAGCAGTTTAGAAGCAGGGGGTGGCTACACCTTC

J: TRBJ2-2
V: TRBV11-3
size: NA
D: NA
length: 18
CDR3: CASSLDLVWGPRTGELFF
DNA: TGTGCCAGCAGCTTAGATTTAGTATGGGGGCCCCGAACCGGGGAGCTGTTTTTT

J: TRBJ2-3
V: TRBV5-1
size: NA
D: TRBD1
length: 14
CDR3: CASKPGQGTDTQYF
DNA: TGCGCCAGCAAACCGGGACAGGGCACAGATACGCAGTATTTT

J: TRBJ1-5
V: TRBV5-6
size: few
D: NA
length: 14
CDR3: CASGQGRSNQPQHF
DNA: TGTGCCAGCGGCCAGGGGCGCAGCAATCAGCCCCAGCATTTT

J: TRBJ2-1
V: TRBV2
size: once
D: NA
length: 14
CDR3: CASSVGSSYNEQFF
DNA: TGTGCCAGCAGTGTGGGGAGCTCCTACAATGAGCAGTTCTTC

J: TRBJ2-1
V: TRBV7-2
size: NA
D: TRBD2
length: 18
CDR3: CASSLAPGTSGRGNEQFF
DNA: TGTGCCAGCAGCTTAGCTCCCGGGACTAGCGGGAGGGGCAATGAGCAGTTCTTC

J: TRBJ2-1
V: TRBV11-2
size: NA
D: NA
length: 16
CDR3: CASSQDLREIGDEQFF
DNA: TGTGCCAGCAGCCAAGATCTCCGGGAGATTGGCGATGAGCAGTTCTTC

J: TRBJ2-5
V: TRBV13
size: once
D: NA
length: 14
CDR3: CASSLRLVPETQYF
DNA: TGTGCCAGCAGCCTACGACTAGTTCCAGAGACCCAGTACTTC

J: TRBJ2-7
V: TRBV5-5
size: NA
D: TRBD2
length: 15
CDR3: CASSLEWREGLEQYF
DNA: TGTGCCAGCAGCTTGGAGTGGCGGGAGGGCCTCGAGCAGTACTTC

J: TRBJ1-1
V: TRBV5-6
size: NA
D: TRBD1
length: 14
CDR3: CASSFGTGGTEAFF
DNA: TGTGCCAGCAGCTTTGGGACAGGGGGGACTGAAGCTTTCTTT

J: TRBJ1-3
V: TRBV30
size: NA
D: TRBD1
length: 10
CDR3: CTQDGGTEYF
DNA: TGTACCCAAGACGGGGGGACAGAATATTTT

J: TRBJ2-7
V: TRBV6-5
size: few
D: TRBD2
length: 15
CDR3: CASSSSGRMAYEQYF
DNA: TGTGCCAGCAGTTCTAGCGGGAGAATGGCCTACGAGCAGTACTTC

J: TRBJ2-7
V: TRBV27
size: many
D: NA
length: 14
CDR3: CASSLSLASSEQYF
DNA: TGTGCCAGCAGTTTATCGCTAGCCTCCAGCGAGCAGTACTTC

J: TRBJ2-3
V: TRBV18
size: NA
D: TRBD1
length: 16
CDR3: CASSRDPGTGFNTQYF
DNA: TGTGCCAGCTCACGAGACCCCGGGACAGGCTTTAATACGCAGTATTTT

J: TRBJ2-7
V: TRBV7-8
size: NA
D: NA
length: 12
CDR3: CASSPVRDEQYF
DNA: TGTGCCAGCAGCCCCGTCCGCGACGAGCAGTACTTC

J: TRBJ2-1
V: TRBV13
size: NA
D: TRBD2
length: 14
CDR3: CASSTRTSGNEQFF
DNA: TGTGCCAGCAGCACAAGGACTAGCGGCAATGAGCAGTTCTTC

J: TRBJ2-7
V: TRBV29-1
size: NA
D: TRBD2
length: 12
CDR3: CSASGSSHEQYF
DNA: TGCAGCGCCAGCGGGAGCTCCCACGAGCAGTACTTC

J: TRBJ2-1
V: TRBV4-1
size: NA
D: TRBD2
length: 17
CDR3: CASSQGLAGISYNEQFF
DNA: TGCGCCAGCAGCCAAGGGCTAGCGGGGATCTCCTACAATGAGCAGTTCTTC

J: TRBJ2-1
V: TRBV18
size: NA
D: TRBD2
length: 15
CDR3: CASSPGLAGDNEQFF
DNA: TGTGCCAGCTCACCGGGACTAGCGGGAGACAATGAGCAGTTCTTC

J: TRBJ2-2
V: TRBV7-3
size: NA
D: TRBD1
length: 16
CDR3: CASSPLGQEVTGELFF
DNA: TGTGCCAGCAGCCCGTTGGGACAGGAGGTCACCGGGGAGCTGTTTTTT

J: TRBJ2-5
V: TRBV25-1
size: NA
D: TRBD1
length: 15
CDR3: CASSAGGWDQETQYF
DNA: TGTGCCAGCAGTGCAGGGGGCTGGGACCAAGAGACCCAGTACTTC

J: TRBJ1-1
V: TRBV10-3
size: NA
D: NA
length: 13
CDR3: CAISGQVNTEAFF
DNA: TGTGCCATCAGTGGACAGGTCAACACTGAAGCTTTCTTT

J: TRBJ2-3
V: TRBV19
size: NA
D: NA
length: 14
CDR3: CASSIGQARGTQYF
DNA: TGTGCCAGTAGTATAGGACAGGCGAGAGGTACGCAGTATTTT

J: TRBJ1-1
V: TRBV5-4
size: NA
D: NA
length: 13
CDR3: CASSLDRNTEAFF
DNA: TGTGCCAGCAGCTTGGACAGGAACACTGAAGCTTTCTTT

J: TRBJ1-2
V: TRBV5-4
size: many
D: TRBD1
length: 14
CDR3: CASSRLDRFYGYTF
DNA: TGTGCCAGCAGCAGACTGGACAGGTTCTATGGCTACACCTTC

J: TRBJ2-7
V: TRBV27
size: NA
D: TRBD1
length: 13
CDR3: CASSLGQVYEQYF
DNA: TGTGCCAGCAGTTTGGGACAGGTCTACGAGCAGTACTTC

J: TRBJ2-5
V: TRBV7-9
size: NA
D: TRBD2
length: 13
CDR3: CAILSGSQETQYF
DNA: TGTGCCATCCTGAGCGGGAGCCAAGAGACCCAGTACTTC

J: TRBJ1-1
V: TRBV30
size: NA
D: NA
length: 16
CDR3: CAWNRGRLRMNTEAFF
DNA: TGTGCCTGGAATCGGGGCCGCTTGAGGATGAACACTGAAGCTTTCTTT

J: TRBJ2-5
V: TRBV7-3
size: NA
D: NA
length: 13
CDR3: CASSLVREETQYF
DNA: TGTGCCAGCAGCCTTGTCAGGGAGGAGACCCAGTACTTC

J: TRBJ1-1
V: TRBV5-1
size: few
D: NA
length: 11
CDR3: CASSPGTEAFF
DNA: TGCGCCAGCAGCCCGGGTACTGAAGCTTTCTTT

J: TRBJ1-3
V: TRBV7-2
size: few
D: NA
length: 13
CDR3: CASSLRSGNTIYF
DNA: TGTGCCAGCAGCCTCAGATCTGGAAACACCATATATTTT

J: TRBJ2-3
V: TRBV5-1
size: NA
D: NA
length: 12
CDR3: CASSFSTDTQYF
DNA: TGCGCCAGCAGCTTTAGCACAGATACGCAGTATTTT

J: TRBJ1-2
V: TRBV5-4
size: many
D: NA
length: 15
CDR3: CASSWGSGSNYGYTF
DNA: TGTGCCAGCAGCTGGGGATCAGGGAGTAACTATGGCTACACCTTC

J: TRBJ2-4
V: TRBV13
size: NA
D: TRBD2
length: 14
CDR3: CASSLLREKDIQYF
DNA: TGTGCCAGCAGCTTATTGCGGGAGAAGGACATTCAGTACTTC

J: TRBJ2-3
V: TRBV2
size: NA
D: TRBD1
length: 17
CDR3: CASSRSETGTGTDTQYF
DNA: TGTGCCAGCAGCCGTTCGGAGACAGGGACAGGGACAGATACGCAGTATTTT

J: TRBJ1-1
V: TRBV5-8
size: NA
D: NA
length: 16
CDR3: CASSLDRIGGKAEAFF
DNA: TGTGCCAGCAGCTTGGACCGGATAGGTGGTAAGGCTGAAGCTTTCTTT

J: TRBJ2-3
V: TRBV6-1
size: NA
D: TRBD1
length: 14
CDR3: CASRRQGGTDTQYF
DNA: TGTGCCAGCAGGCGACAGGGAGGCACAGATACGCAGTATTTT

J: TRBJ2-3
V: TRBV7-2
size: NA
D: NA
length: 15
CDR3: CASSLWGPSTDTQYF
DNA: TGTGCCAGCAGCTTATGGGGACCCAGCACAGATACGCAGTATTTT

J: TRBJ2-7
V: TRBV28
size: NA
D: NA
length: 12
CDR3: CASSLSTYEQYF
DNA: TGTGCCAGCAGTTTATCAACCTACGAGCAGTACTTC

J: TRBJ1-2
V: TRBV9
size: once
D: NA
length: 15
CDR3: CASSPSGGFNYGYTF
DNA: TGTGCCAGCAGCCCCAGTGGGGGATTTAACTATGGCTACACCTTC

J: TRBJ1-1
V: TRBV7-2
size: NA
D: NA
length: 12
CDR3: CASSLEWTEAFF
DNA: TGTGCCAGCAGCTTAGAATGGACTGAAGCTTTCTTT

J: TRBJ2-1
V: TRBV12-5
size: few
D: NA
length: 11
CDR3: CASGPGNEQFF
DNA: TGTGCTAGTGGTCCGGGTAATGAGCAGTTCTTC

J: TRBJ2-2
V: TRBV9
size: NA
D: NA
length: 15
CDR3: CASSVRDPGAGELFF
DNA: TGTGCCAGCAGCGTCCGGGATCCGGGCGCCGGGGAGCTGTTTTTT